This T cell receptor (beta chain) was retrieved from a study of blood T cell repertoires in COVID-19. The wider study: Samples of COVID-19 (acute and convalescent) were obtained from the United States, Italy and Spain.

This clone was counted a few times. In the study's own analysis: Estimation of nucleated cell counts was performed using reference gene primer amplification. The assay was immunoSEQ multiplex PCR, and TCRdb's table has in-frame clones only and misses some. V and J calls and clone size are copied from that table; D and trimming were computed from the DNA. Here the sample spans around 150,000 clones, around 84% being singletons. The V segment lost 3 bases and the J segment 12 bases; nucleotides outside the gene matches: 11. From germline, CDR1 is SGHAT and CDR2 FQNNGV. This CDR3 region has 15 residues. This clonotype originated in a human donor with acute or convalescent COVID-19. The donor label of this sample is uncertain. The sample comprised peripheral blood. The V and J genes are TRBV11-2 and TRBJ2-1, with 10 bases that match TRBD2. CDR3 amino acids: CASSLPGAGGQWQFF. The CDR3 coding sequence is TGTGCCAGCAGCTTGCCTGGAGCGGGGGGGCAGTGGCAGTTCTTC.